Sequencing of this TCR beta chain was carried out in a study of blood T cells in healthy people across ages. Germline trimming cut 3 bases from V and 5 bases from J; bases unmatched to any gene: 6. The CDR3 extends over 13 amino acids. Germline V lookup: CDR1 SQVTM, CDR2 ANQGSEA. The total RNA that was extracted per sample amounted to at least 5 micrograms. Remarks on this clonotype: Antigen specificity is unknown.

A second PCR, run for about 7 to 11 cycles, used a sample-barcoded 5' primer plus a J-beta primer mix. TCRdb itself ran the 5' RACE reads through MiXCR, one entry per CDR3 protein. The top ten clones hold about 4% of a sample with approximately 1.5 million distinct CDR3 sequences, less than 45% of them seen once. Study-wide results and limits: Naive CD4+ cell counts and diversity both ran higher in long-lived than in aged donors. In older individuals, TCR beta diversity per million T cells was lower, falling roughly linearly with age.

The clonotype originates from a woman aged 18-29 years in good health. V is TRBV29-1 and J is TRBJ2-5, with TRBD1 matching over 7 bases. Sequencing used blood. The CDR3 protein is CSVDIGQEETQYF. The CDR3 coding sequence is TGCAGCGTTGATATAGGACAGGAGGAGACCCAGTACTTC.